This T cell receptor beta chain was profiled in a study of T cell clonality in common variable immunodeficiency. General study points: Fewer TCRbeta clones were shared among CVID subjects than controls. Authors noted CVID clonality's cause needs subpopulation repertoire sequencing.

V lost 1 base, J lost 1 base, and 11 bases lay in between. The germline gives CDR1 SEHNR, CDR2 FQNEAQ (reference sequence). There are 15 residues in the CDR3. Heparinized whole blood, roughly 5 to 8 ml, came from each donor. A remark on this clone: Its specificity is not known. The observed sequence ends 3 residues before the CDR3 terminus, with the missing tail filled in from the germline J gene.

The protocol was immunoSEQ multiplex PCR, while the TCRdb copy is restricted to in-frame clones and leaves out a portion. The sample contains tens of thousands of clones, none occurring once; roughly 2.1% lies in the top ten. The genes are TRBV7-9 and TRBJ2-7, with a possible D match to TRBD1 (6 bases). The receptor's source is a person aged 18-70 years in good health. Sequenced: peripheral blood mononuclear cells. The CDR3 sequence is CASSLGRGPSYEQYF. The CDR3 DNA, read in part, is TGTGCCAGCAGCTTAGGCAGGGGCCCTTCCTACGAG.